The subject of this entry is one TCR beta chain. The entry originates in a study of T cell clusters in autoimmune cytopenias. Approximately 40,000 genome equivalents of blood DNA were amplified for TRB. The CDR3 runs to 16 residues. CDR1 SGHNT and CDR2 YYREEE come from the germline V gene (reference sequence). Multiplex touch-down PCR amplified TRB using TRB-A and TRB-B pools in one tube. TCRdb reprocessed the multiplex PCR reads; each CDR3 protein has one entry and no DNA is given. The table for this sample gives 9,000 to 15,000 distinct CDR3 sequences. The same sample was also studied in work on T cell repertoires in aging, cancer and after chemotherapy.

V gene TRBV5-4 combines with J gene TRBJ2-2. This clonotype was obtained from a human donor in good health. Sequencing input: peripheral blood. The CDR3: CASSLGVFKNTGELFF.